The 27 T cell receptor beta chains reported below all come from one sample, sequenced in a study of shared clonotypes between healthy human individuals (dated by TCRdb to the early 2020s). Receptor libraries were prepared by the immunoSEQ multiplex PCR assay. TCRdb's version of the immuneACCESS table is confined to in-frame rearrangements and falls short of the full clone set. An unresolved V gene accounts for under half of the shortfall where checked; the remainder is of unknown origin. Recorded for this sample are 1,500,000 or so clones; roughly 96% of them occurred a single time. The top ten hold about 1% of the sample. The sample taken for sequencing was naive CD4+ T cells sorted from blood. The cell subset or site tag for this specimen amounts to: CD45RA+ positively selected. All receptors come from a man aged 25-45 years in good health.

J is TRBJ2-7 and V is TRBV12-5; tentatively, D is TRBD2 (6 bases). V gave up 5 bases and J gave up 4 bases, with 15 bases separating them. Per the germline V gene, CDR1 is LGHNT and CDR2 is FRNRAP. This CDR3 comprises 14 residues. The CDR3 DNA reads as TGTGCTAGTGGTGTTGATGGAGGGAAATACGAGCAGTACTTC. It translates to CASGVDGGKYEQYF.

As to this clone: This same CDR3 is encoded by further DNA sequences in the sample. This chain uses TRBV9 with TRBJ2-1; D perhaps matches TRBD2 (5 bases). Per germline, CDR1 SGDLS and CDR2 YYNGEE. The CDR3 has 14 residues. V was pared by 2 bases and J by 1 base, with 7 bases between. CDR3 residues: CASSVSGSYNEQFF. CDR3 sequence (DNA): TGTGCCAGCAGCGTCAGCGGATCCTACAATGAGCAGTTCTTC. The full variable domain, in which reference TRBV9 and TRBJ2-1 provide the parts outside the CDR3, is DSGVTQTPKHLITATGQRVTLRCSPRSGDLSVYWYQQSLDQGLQFLIQYYNGEERAKGNILERFSAQQFPDLHSELNLSSLELGDSALYFCASSVSGSYNEQFFGPGTRLTVL.

As to this clone: This specimen includes other DNA sequences encoding the same CDR3. The chain couples TRBV9 to TRBJ2-3, with 7 positions matching TRBD2. The CDR3 runs to 16 residues. The ends lost 0 bases at V and 4 bases at J; junction bases unmatched: 8. Looked up from germline, CDR1 is SGDLS and CDR2 is YYNGEE. The CDR3: CASSVDPGGSADTQYF. CDR3 nucleotide sequence: TGTGCCAGCAGCGTAGATCCGGGAGGAAGTGCAGATACGCAGTATTTT.

The chain joins TRBV28 to TRBJ2-1; the D is unclear. Trimming took off 2 bases at V and 6 bases at J, with 14 bases between the two ends. CDR1 and CDR2 from the germline V gene are MDHEN and SYDVKM. This CDR3 has 15 amino acids. The CDR3 loop reads CASSLGMSATNEQFF. Written as DNA, the CDR3 is TGTGCCAGCAGTTTAGGGATGTCGGCTACCAATGAGCAGTTCTTC.

This chain connects TRBV7-2 to TRBJ2-5; D is uncertain. Trimming removed 5 bases from V and 5 bases from J, with 12 bases in between. The CDR3 length is 13 residues. The germline CDR1 and CDR2 sequences are SGHTA and FQGNSA. CDR3 in DNA: TGTGCCAGCAGCACCCCCCCTGTGGAGACCCAGTACTTC. This gives the protein CASSTPPVETQYF.

CDR3 in amino acids: CASSLGTVGLTYEQYF. The CDR3 DNA reads as TGCGCCAGCAGCTTGGGGACGGTGGGGCTCACCTACGAGCAGTACTTC. The chain couples TRBV5-1 to TRBJ2-7; a possible D gene is TRBD1 (5 bases). This CDR3 has 16 residues. The germline CDR1 and CDR2 sequences are SGHRS and YFSETQ. Trimming cost V 0 bases and J 2 bases, with 15 bases left between them.

The rearrangement uses TRBV6-6 and TRBJ2-1, with D unclear. Germline V gives CDR1 MNHNY, CDR2 SVGAGI (reference sequence). This CDR3 region has 15 residues. V was trimmed by 0 bases and J by 1 base, leaving 7 bases between them. The DNA for the CDR3 is TGTGCCAGCAGTTACTCCCAGGTATCCTACAATGAGCAGTTCTTC. This translates into CASSYSQVSYNEQFF.

The V call is TRBV28, the J call TRBJ1-5; 7 bases match TRBD1. In germline, CDR1 is MDHEN, CDR2 SYDVKM. Unmatched junction bases numbered 14, after V lost 3 bases and J lost 6 bases. The CDR3 has 17 residues. Here the CDR3 reads CASSFLGAKGGFQPQHF. CDR3 sequence (DNA): TGTGCCAGCAGTTTTTTAGGGGCAAAAGGGGGCTTTCAGCCCCAGCATTTT.

The CDR3 bases are TGTGCCAGCTCACCGAGGGACAGGGTGAACACCGGGGAGCTGTTTTTT. It is translated as CASSPRDRVNTGELFF. The chain combines TRBV18 with TRBJ2-2; TRBD1 matches 9 bases. The length of the CDR3 is 16 residues. CDR1 KGHSH and CDR2 LQKENI come from the germline V gene. The V segment lost 3 bases and the J segment 1 base; nucleotides outside the gene matches: 3.

This clone was detected a few times. CDR3 sequence: CAGTGVTGELFF. The DNA of the CDR3 is TGTGCCGGGACAGGGGTAACCGGGGAGCTGTTTTTT. The V gene is TRBV19, the J gene TRBJ2-2; 10 bases align to TRBD1. There are 12 residues in the CDR3. The V gene end was trimmed by 11 bases and the J gene end by 5 bases; junction bases not matched to a gene: 2. Germline V CDR1 and CDR2: LNHDA, SQIVND (reference sequence). The whole variable domain, filled in from reference TRBV19 and TRBJ2-2, reads DGGITQSPKYLFRKEGQNVTLSCEQNLNHDAMYWYRQDPGQGLRLIYYSQIVNDFQKGDIAEGYSVSREKKESFPLTVTSAQKNPTAFYLCAGTGVTGELFFGEGSRLTVL.

This clone was recorded once. The chain couples TRBV18 to TRBJ2-1; TRBD2 aligns across 12 bases. After removal of 1 base from V and 10 bases from J, the junction contained 5 bases not matched to a gene. Germline V gene lookup returns CDR1 KGHSH and CDR2 LQKENI. The CDR3 consists of 15 residues. The CDR3 sequence: CASSPLQLAGGEQFF. The CDR3 coding sequence is TGTGCCAGCTCACCACTCCAACTAGCGGGAGGCGAGCAGTTCTTC.

The chain uses TRBV15 and TRBJ2-1; D not resolved. Germline V gene lookup returns CDR1 LNHNV and CDR2 YYDKDF (reference sequence). CDR3 size: 14 residues. Trimming pared 0 bases from V and 6 bases from J, leaving 9 bases between. The CDR3 is CATSRDSTSNEQFF. CDR3 bases: TGTGCCACCAGCAGAGATTCAACGTCCAATGAGCAGTTCTTC.

In its sample, this clone was seen once. The chain joins TRBV7-6 to TRBJ2-7, with TRBD1 as a possible D gene (5 bases). This CDR3 contains 14 residues. Per the germline V gene, CDR1 is SGHVS and CDR2 is FNYEAQ. V was shortened by 2 bases and J by 3 bases, with 11 bases between the two germline ends. The CDR3 loop is CASSLLGEFYEQYF. In DNA, the CDR3 is TGTGCCAGCAGCTTATTAGGGGAATTCTACGAGCAGTACTTC.

The chain is built from TRBV18 and TRBJ2-5; D call uncertain. Deletions cut 2 bases from V and 5 bases from J, with 15 bases between. Germline-derived CDR1 and CDR2 are KGHSH and LQKENI. This CDR3 has 15 amino acids. DNA of the CDR3: TGTGCCAGCTCACCAGGCCAACGGGCTCGGGAGACCCAGTACTTC. It codes for CASSPGQRARETQYF.

The chain links TRBV28 to TRBJ2-5; 10 nucleotides match TRBD2. The CDR3 is 15 amino acids. Unmatched junction bases numbered 7, after V lost 3 bases and J lost 6 bases. Germline CDR1 is MDHEN and CDR2 is SYDVKM. CDR3 DNA sequence: TGTGCCAGCAGTTTGCCAGCGGGAGGGCCACAGACCCAGTACTTC. Its protein product is CASSLPAGGPQTQYF.

The chain carries TRBV9 and TRBJ2-4; 8 nucleotides agree with TRBD2. CDR1 and CDR2 from the germline V gene are SGDLS and YYNGEE. There are 13 residues in the CDR3. V lost 5 bases and J lost 6; bases outside the gene matches: 4. CDR3 amino acids: CASSPGRGNIQYF. The CDR3, as DNA: TGTGCCAGCAGTCCCGGGAGGGGAAACATTCAGTACTTC.

Points on this clone: The same CDR3 can be traced to other DNA sequences in this sample. The J gene is TRBJ2-5, the V gene TRBV5-1; no definite D call. Germline CDR1 SGHRS, CDR2 YFSETQ. The germline V and J ends were trimmed by 0 bases and 0 bases, with 6 bases remaining between them. The CDR3 has 14 amino acids. DNA for the CDR3: TGCGCCAGCAGCTTGGGTACTGACCAAGAGACCCAGTACTTC. Translated: CASSLGTDQETQYF.

The chain employs TRBV19 and TRBJ1-5; a weak D match, TRBD1 (5 bases). Trimming took 5 bases from V and 2 from J, leaving 13 bases between them. The CDR3 has 15 residues. The germline CDR1 and CDR2 sequences are LNHDA and SQIVND (reference sequence). The CDR3 is CASSLTGGGNQPQHF. Here the CDR3 DNA reads TGTGCCAGTAGTTTGACTGGGGGGGGCAATCAGCCCCAGCATTTT.

This chain joins TRBV30 and TRBJ2-7; D is perhaps TRBD2 (6 bases). The CDR3 has 15 amino acids. Trimming removed 5 bases from V and 7 bases from J, with 24 bases in between. CDR1 GTSNPN and CDR2 SVGIG come from the germline V gene (reference sequence). The CDR3: CAWGRAAGGSEEQYF. Here the CDR3 DNA reads TGTGCCTGGGGAAGGGCAGCGGGTGGGTCGGAGGAGCAGTACTTC.

CDR3 DNA sequence: TGCGCCAGCAGCCCGCTAGCGGGAGAAACCGGGGAGCTGTTTTTT. Its protein product is CASSPLAGETGELFF. The chain has TRBV5-1 and TRBJ2-2; 10 bases align to TRBD2. The CDR3 covers 15 residues. Trimming removed 4 bases from V and 5 bases from J; junction bases left unmatched: 5. The germline V gene encodes CDR1 SGHRS and CDR2 YFSETQ.

The chain carries TRBV27 and TRBJ2-7; D is unclear. Deletions cut 6 bases from V and 7 bases from J, with 16 bases between. The CDR3 is made up of 13 amino acids. Germline V gives CDR1 MNHEY, CDR2 SMNVEV (reference sequence). The CDR3 spells CASRPTAVGEQYF. CDR3 sequence (DNA): TGTGCCAGCAGACCGACGGCCGTTGGGGAGCAGTACTTC.

The chain is built from TRBV18 and TRBJ2-5; D unresolved. The germline V gene has CDR1 KGHSH and CDR2 LQKENI. The CDR3 extends over 13 amino acids. The V gene lost 5 bases and the J gene lost 2 bases, with 9 bases spanning the gap. CDR3 protein: CASSEDMQETQYF. The CDR3 DNA reads TGTGCCAGCTCAGAAGACATGCAAGAGACCCAGTACTTC. The full variable domain, its missing parts supplied by reference TRBV18 and TRBJ2-5, is NAGVMQNPRHLVRRRGQEARLRCSPMKGHSHVYWYRQLPEEGLKFMVYLQKENIIDESGMPKERFSAEFPKEGPSILRIQQVVRGDSAAYFCASSEDMQETQYFGPGTRLLVL.

For this clone: Sequence at one end of the junction differs from germline and may be a read error. The J gene is TRBJ2-7, the V gene TRBV15, with no clear D. Germline CDR1 reads LNHNV; CDR2 reads YYDKDF (reference sequence). The CDR3 runs to 13 residues. CDR3 sequence (DNA): TGTGCCACCAGCAGAGATTTGTCCTTCGAGCAGTACTTC. Encoded protein: CATSRDLSFEQYF.

The chain carries TRBV5-1 and TRBJ2-3; 13 bases agree with TRBD2. The CDR3 is made up of 17 amino acids. After removal of 4 bases from V and 4 bases from J, the junction contained 9 bases not matched to a gene. The germline CDR1 and CDR2 sequences are SGHRS and YFSETQ. CDR3 DNA sequence: TGCGCCAGCAGCCCCGGACTAGCGGGAGCACAACCAGATACGCAGTATTTT. The encoded protein is CASSPGLAGAQPDTQYF.

This sequence joins TRBV30 and TRBJ2-1; 7 bases match TRBD2. With V trimmed by 2 bases and J by 4 bases, 8 bases remained unmatched. Germline loops: CDR1 GTSNPN, CDR2 SVGIG (reference sequence). The CDR3 sequence is 15 residues long. The DNA for the CDR3 is TGTGCCTGGAGTCTCCTAAGCGGGAAATACAATGAGCAGTTCTTC. Its protein is CAWSLLSGKYNEQFF.

This chain uses TRBV6-5 with TRBJ2-2; 9 bases agree with TRBD2. V dropped 3 bases and J dropped 7; count of bases not matched to a gene: 9. The CDR3 covers 16 residues. CDR1 is MNHEY, CDR2 SVGAGI, per germline. CDR3 DNA sequence: TGTGCCAGCAGTTATCAAAGCGGGAGGCGGATCGGGGAGCTGTTTTTT. Its translation: CASSYQSGRRIGELFF.

This rearrangement joins TRBV18 to TRBJ2-5, with a tentative D call TRBD2 (6 bases). Trimming stripped 4 bases from V and 2 bases from J, with 8 bases between. This CDR3 has 13 residues. The germline V gene has CDR1 KGHSH and CDR2 LQKENI. CDR3 in amino acids: CASSQAGQETQYF. The CDR3 DNA reads as TGTGCCAGCTCACAAGCGGGTCAAGAGACCCAGTACTTC.